This entry features one T cell receptor beta chain sequence. Its recognized antigen is unknown. A much larger clone lies a single base off, so this may be a read error. This sample stems from a study of beta chain features in type 1 diabetes (dated by TCRdb to the late 2010s). The study in broad terms: Patients and healthy donors did not differ in mean age, gender distribution, total cell number or subset yield. A total of 85 million to 110 million sorted cells were examined across all samples, and RNA yield correlated strongly with the number of cells per subset. The study compared TCRB repertoires of sorted circulating CD4+ T cell subsets between recently diagnosed type 1 diabetes patients and matched healthy donors. Naive and central memory subsets were obtained from all 30 or so donors, but regulatory and stem cell-like memory subsets were isolated from only 8 patients and roughly eight healthy donors.

General conclusions and limits of the study: A moderate but significant shortening of TCRB CDR3 length was observed in type 1 diabetes patients in all four CD4+ subsets. Naive, central memory and regulatory TCRB repertoires appeared to be more alike among patients than among healthy donors. PCR may preferentially amplify shorter templates, but because patient and control samples were amplified and corrected together, any resulting skew would affect both groups equally. Because small numbers of individuals were included in the HLA sub-analyses, any influence of HLA type on TCRB rearrangement was left unresolved. Because cDNA was sequenced instead of genomic DNA, highly expressing activated cells could be over-represented, though the groups showed no difference in activation or CD3 levels. At VDJ recombination sites, type 1 diabetes patients had fewer insertions and more deleted nucleotides, which implies abnormalities in thymic rearrangement.

The entire amount of isolated RNA was reverse transcribed using the High Capacity cDNA Reverse Transcription Kit, so the sequenced TCRB transcripts were expressed ones. Deep immunoSEQ sequencing was performed on naive, central memory and regulatory T cell samples, with an average of roughly 3.3 million total reads per sample. Sorted cells were lysed in RLT buffer and RNA was extracted with DNase-treated RNeasy Micro or Mini kits, depending on cell number. Each cell subset was processed separately to prevent cross-contamination, with patient and healthy donor samples processed together. TCRB sequences were amplified from cDNA with the immunoSEQ multiplex PCR, producing 87-bp fragments spanning the CDR3 region. Amplicons were sequenced on the Illumina HiSeq platform. The authors' pipeline ran thus. PCR bias was corrected computationally using synthetic template baselines, and reads within Hamming distance 2 were collapsed, with unmergeable singletons discarded. Reads were aligned to IMGT to assign V, D and J genes, CDR3 length, and insertions or deletions at six rearrangement sites. Clonotype counts were normalized to sorted cell number within each subset before computing true diversity and Gini coefficients with the tcR R package. The overlap coefficient, calculated on TCRB nucleotide sequences, was used to quantify repertoire sharing. This is the immuneACCESS table as TCRdb keeps it, with only in-frame sequences that have V and J called. A part of the clones is gone; compared with another copy, unresolved V genes explain less than half, and the rest is unexplained. V and J calls and clone size follow that table, whereas D and trimming were derived from the DNA. This sample gives over 300,000 clones in total; 6.5% to 10% of them show up just once. 0.44% of the sample comes from the top ten.

Each donor gave one peripheral blood draw, averaging approximately 120 mL, which was collected into heparinised tubes. A BD FACSAria II and a panel including CD45RO, CCR7, CD25, CD127, CD95 and CD27 were used to sort naive, central memory, regulatory and stem cell-like memory CD4+ T cells. All sorted populations exceeded 95% purity. PBMCs were separated immediately by Lymphoprep density gradient centrifugation and were stained directly, without being cultured. So that batch effects would be minimized, each experiment stained and sorted samples in pairs, pairing one healthy donor with one patient. Relative to germline, V is 4 bases shorter and J is 1 base shorter, with 4 bases between their ends. The germline V gene sets CDR1 to SGHNT and CDR2 to YENEEA. Its CDR3 holds 13 amino acids, cysteine through phenylalanine. The CDR3 DNA has 39 bases and is translated from base 1.

The chain couples TRBV11-3 to TRBJ2-2, with no D gene named confidently. The sample consisted of central memory CD4+ T cells from blood. This receptor was taken from a woman younger than 35 in good health. The CDR3 is CASSWENTGELFF. The DNA is TGTGCCAGCAGCTGGGAGAACACCGGGGAGCTGTTTTTT.